This T cell receptor (beta chain) was obtained from a study of shared clonotypes between healthy human individuals (TCRdb year 2020). Regarding the complete study: A couple of women and three men aged 18 to 49 years were included in the cohort. For each donor, CD4 naive and CD4 memory were each run on three plates, CD8 naive on two plates, and CD8 memory on one plate. To estimate repertoire size and how much clonotypes are shared between individuals, the study performed deep sequencing of blood TCR repertoires from five healthy adults. Libraries were prepared and TCR repertoires were sequenced by different laboratories using diverse techniques, in order to increase sequencing depth and limit assay-specific biases. Each donor's leukapheresis produced roughly between roughly 0.85 and 9 billion PBMCs. The study at large found these results: Compared with non-shared clonotypes, the clonotypes found in all four sorted-subset donors had higher generation probabilities. Naive subsets generally had larger estimated clonotype richness than memory subsets. Sharing across a few donors was observed for about 5% of naive CD4, 3% to 3.5% of naive CD8, 2.3% of memory CD4, and roughly 0.4% of memory CD8 clonotypes. The genetic and exposure-history diversity represented was limited by the small number of donors. Sampling was limited to blood, and TCR repertoires in tissue likely differ from TCR repertoires in blood. Pairwise subsampling indicated that sequencing depth was expected to affect the degree of clonotype sharing among donors. Incomplete sequencing was indicated by rarefaction of sorted-subset datasets, despite the large sequencing depth.

Donors were healthy HIV-negative adults with no recently reported acute infections or vaccinations. Every donor was a Caucasian adult residing in Nashville, Tennessee, USA. CD4+ T cells were enriched through magnetic negative selection, after which naive cells were positively selected on CD45RA and the remaining negative fraction served as the memory subset. Blood was obtained by leukapheresis, after which PBMCs were separated by Ficoll-Histopaque density gradient centrifugation and cryopreserved in liquid nitrogen vapor phase. Purity and quantity of every magnetically sorted T cell population were checked by analytical flow cytometry. Genomic DNA was isolated from each sorted fraction and quantified by UV absorbance on a Nanodrop 2000c. On this clone: Its cognate antigen has yet to be identified. One base away there is no much larger clone; base qualities are not given.

According to the germline V gene (reference sequence), CDR1 reads MNHNY and CDR2 reads SVGAGI. The V end loses 4 bases and the J end loses 1 base, and a stretch of 10 bases separates them. CDR3 length: 14 amino acids, cysteine to phenylalanine. Only CDR3 DNA is held: 42 bases, read in frame from base 1. Using the deep immunoSEQ assay, TCR CDR3 regions were amplified from genomic DNA by multiplex PCR. Extracted genomic DNA from each cell subset was distributed evenly across all wells of several immunoSEQ 96-well plates, and each plate was treated as a replicate. For sorted subsets, around 200 ng genomic DNA, equal to about 30,000 T cell genomes, was loaded into each replicate PCR. Purified libraries were measured with a Qubit 3.0 fluorometer, size-checked on a Bioanalyzer 2100, and measured again with the KAPA Library Quantification kit. Every immunoSEQ 96-well plate was sequenced on a separate single-read 150-cycle Illumina NextSeq 550 flow cell. As for how the authors treated the data: Because only junctional sequences without quality scores were contained in the immunoSEQ output, filtering matching that applied to full-length reads could not be performed. To assign V/J genes and CDR3, sequences were annotated against IMGT germline references using PyIR, a Python wrapper for IgBLAST v1.9. Reads were filtered out if the reads had weak V/J assignments (E-value above 1e-6), no CDR3, stop codons, out-of-frame junctions, or ambiguous translated residues. V3J clonotypes were defined as sequences sharing the same inferred V gene, J gene, and CDR3 amino acid sequence. Percentage overlap between repertoires was calculated by dividing the number of shared unique clonotypes by the size of the smaller repertoire. RTK rarefaction, the Chao1 estimator, and Recon v2.1 estimates of unobserved clonotypes were used to assess repertoire richness. Generation probabilities for all TCRbeta clonotypes obtained by the gDNA method from a handful of donors were computed using OLGA. Entries here come from immuneACCESS through TCRdb and include only in-frame sequences with V and J called. Some clones fail to appear in such tables; in the studies checked, an unresolved V gene covers under half of the shortfall, and the cause of the remainder is unknown. D and trimming were read from the DNA, whereas the V and J calls and clone size are those reported in that table. The sample table holds 950,000 to 1,300,000 clones, of which around 74% were seen once. The top ten clonotypes cover 1.4% of the sample.

The rearrangement combines TRBV6-6 with TRBJ1-1, with no D gene named confidently. The sequenced material came from memory CD4+ T cells sorted from blood. The sample's cell subset or site label, decoded: CD45RA-negative fraction. The receptor was derived from a man younger than 30 in good health. The DNA sequence is TGTGCCAGCAGTTCCCCCAGCAGGAACACTGAAGCTTTCTTT. Its translation is CASSSPSRNTEAFF.